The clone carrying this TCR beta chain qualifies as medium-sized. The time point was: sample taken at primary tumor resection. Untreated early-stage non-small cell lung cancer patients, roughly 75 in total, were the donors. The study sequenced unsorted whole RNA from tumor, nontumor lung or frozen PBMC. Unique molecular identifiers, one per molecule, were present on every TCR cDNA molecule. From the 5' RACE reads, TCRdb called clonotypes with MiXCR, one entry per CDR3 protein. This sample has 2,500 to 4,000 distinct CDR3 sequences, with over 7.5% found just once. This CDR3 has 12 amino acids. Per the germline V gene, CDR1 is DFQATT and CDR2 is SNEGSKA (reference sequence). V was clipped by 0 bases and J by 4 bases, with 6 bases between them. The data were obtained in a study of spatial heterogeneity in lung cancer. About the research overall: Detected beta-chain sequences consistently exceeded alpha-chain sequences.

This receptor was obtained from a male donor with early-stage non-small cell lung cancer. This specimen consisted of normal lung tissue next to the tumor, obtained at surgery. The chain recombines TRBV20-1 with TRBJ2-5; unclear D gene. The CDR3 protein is CSARDPRETQYF. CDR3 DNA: TGCAGTGCTAGAGATCCACGAGAGACCCAGTACTTC.